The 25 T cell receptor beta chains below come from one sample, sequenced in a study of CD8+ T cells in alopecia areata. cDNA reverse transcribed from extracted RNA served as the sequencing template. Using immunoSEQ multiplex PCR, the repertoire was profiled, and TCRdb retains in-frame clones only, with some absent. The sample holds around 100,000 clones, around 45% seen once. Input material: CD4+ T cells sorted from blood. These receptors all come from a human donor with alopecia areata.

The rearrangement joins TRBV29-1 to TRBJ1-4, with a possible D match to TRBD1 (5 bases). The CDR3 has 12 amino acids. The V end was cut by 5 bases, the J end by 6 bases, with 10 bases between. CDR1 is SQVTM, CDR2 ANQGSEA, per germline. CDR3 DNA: TGCAGCGTTTGCCGGGACGATGAAAAACTGTTTTTT. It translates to CSVCRDDEKLFF.

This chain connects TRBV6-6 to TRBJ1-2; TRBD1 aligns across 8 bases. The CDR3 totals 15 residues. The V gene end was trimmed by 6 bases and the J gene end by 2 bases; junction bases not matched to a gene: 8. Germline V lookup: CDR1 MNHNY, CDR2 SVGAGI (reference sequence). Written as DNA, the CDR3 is TGTGCCAGCAGAACAAGTGGACAGGGAAACTATGGCTACACCTTC. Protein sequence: CASRTSGQGNYGYTF.

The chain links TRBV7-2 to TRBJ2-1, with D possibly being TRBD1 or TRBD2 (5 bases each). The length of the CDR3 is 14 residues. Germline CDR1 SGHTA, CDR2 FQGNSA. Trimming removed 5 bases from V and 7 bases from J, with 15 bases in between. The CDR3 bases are TGTGCCAGCAGCGGTATGGGGGTCTGGAATGAGCAGTTCTTC. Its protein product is CASSGMGVWNEQFF.

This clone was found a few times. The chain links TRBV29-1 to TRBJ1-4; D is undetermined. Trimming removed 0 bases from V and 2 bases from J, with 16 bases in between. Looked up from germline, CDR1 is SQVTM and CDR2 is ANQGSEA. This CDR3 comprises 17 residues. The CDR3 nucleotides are TGCAGCGTTGAAGATCTTAGTCAGCGGAAGACTAATGAAAAACTGTTTTTT. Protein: CSVEDLSQRKTNEKLFF.

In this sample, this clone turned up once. This CDR3 reads CSVALHRYGYTF. DNA for the CDR3: TGCAGCGTCGCCCTTCATAGGTATGGCTACACCTTC. The V call is TRBV29-1, the J call TRBJ1-2, with no clear D. The V end was cut by 6 bases, the J end by 5 bases, with 13 bases between. The CDR3 runs 12 residues. The germline V gene has CDR1 SQVTM and CDR2 ANQGSEA.

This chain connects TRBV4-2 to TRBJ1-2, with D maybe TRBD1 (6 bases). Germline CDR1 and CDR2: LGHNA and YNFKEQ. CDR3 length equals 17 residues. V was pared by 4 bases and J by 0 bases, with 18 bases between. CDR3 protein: CASSPTQGSGANYGYTF. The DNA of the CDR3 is TGTGCCAGCAGCCCAACTCAGGGGTCCGGTGCTAACTATGGCTACACCTTC.

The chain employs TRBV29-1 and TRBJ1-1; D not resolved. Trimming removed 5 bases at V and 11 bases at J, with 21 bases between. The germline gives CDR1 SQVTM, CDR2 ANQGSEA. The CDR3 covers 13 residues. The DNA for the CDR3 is TGCAGCGTTCTTGGGCAAAGGACTCTTCGGGCTTTCTTT. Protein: CSVLGQRTLRAFF.

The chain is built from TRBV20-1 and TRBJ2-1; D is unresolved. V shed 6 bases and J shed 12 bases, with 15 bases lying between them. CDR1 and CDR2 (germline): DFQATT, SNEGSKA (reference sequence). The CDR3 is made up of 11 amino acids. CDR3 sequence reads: CSANNPAGQFF. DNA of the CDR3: TGCAGTGCAAACAACCCGGCCGGGCAGTTCTTC.

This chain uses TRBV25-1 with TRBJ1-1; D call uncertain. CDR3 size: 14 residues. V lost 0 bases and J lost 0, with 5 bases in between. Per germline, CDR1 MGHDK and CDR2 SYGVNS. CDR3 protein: CASSEYKVNTEAFF. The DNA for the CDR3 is TGTGCCAGCAGTGAATACAAGGTGAACACTGAAGCTTTCTTT.

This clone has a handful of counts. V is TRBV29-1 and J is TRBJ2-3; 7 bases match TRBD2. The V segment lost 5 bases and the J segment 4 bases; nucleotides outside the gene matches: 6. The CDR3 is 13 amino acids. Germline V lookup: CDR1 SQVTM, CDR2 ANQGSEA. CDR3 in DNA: TGCAGCGTTTCAGGACTAGGTGCAGATACGCAGTATTTT. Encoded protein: CSVSGLGADTQYF.

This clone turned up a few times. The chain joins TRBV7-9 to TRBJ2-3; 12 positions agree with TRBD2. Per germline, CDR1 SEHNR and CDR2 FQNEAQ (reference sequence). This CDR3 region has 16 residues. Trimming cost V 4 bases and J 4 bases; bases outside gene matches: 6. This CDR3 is CASSSPTSGSSDTQYF. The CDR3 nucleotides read TGTGCCAGCAGCTCCCCGACTAGCGGGAGTTCAGATACGCAGTATTTT. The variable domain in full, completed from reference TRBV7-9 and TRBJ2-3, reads DTGVSQNPRHKITKRGQNVTFRCDPISEHNRLYWYRQTLGQGPEFLTYFQNEAQLEKSRLLSDRFSAERPKGSFSTLEIQRTEQGDSAMYLCASSSPTSGSSDTQYFGPGTRLTVL.

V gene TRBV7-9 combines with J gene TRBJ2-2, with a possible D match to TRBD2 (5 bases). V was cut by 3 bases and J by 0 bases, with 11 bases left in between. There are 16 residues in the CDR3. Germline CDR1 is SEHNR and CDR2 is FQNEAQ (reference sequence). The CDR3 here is CASSFSANANTGELFF. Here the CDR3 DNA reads TGTGCCAGCAGCTTTAGCGCCAACGCGAACACCGGGGAGCTGTTTTTT.

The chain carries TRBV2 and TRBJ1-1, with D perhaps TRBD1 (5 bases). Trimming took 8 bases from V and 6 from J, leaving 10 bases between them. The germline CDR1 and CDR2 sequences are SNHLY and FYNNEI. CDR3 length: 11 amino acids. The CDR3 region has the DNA TGTGCCAGCTCCCTGGGGGCTGAAGCTTTCTTT. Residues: CASSLGAEAFF.

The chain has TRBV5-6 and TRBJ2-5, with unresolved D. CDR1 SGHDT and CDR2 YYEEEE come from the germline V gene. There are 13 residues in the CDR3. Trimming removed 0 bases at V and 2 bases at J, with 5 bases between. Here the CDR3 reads CASSLVVQETQYF. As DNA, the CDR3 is TGTGCCAGCAGCTTGGTCGTGCAAGAGACCCAGTACTTC.

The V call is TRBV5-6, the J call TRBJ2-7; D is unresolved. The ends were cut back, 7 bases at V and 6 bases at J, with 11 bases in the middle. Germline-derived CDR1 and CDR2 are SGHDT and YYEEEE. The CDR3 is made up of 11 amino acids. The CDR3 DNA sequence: TGTGCCAGCGGCGACTTTTCCGAGCAGTACTTC. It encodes CASGDFSEQYF.

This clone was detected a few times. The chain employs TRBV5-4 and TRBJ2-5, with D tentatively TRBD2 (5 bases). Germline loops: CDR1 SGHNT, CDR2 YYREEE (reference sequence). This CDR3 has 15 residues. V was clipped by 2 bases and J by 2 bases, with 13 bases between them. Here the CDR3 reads CASSLWAGGQETQYF. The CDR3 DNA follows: TGTGCCAGCAGCTTATGGGCTGGAGGTCAAGAGACCCAGTACTTC.

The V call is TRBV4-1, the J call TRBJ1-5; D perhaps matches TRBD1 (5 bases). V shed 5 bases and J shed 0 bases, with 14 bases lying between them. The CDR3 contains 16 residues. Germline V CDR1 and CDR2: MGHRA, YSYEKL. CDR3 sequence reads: CASSDSRDYSNQPQHF. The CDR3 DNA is TGCGCCAGCAGCGATTCCAGGGATTATAGCAATCAGCCCCAGCATTTT.

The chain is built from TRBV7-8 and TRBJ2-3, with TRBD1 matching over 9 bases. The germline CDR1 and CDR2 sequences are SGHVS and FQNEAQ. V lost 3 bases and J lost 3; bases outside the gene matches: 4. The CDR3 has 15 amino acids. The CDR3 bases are TGTGCCAGCAGCTTCCGGACAGGGGCTACAGATACGCAGTATTTT. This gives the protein CASSFRTGATDTQYF.

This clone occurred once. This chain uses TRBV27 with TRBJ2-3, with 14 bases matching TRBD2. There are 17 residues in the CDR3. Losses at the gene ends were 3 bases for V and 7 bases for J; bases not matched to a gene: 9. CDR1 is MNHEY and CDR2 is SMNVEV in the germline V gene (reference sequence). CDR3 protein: CASSLLGTSGGPHTQYF. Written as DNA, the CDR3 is TGTGCCAGCAGTTTGCTTGGGACTAGCGGGGGACCACATACGCAGTATTTT.

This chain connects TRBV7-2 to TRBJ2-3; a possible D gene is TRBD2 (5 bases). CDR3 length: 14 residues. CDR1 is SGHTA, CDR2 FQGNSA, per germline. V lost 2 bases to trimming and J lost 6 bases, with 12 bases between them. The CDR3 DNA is TGTGCCAGCAGCTTACCCCTAGCTGAGGATACGCAGTATTTT. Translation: CASSLPLAEDTQYF.

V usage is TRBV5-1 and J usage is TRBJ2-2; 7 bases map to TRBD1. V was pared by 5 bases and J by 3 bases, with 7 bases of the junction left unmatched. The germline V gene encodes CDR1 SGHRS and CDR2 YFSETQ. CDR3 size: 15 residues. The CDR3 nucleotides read TGCGCCAGCAGGCGGATACAGGGGCACACCGGGGAGCTGTTTTTT. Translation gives CASRRIQGHTGELFF.

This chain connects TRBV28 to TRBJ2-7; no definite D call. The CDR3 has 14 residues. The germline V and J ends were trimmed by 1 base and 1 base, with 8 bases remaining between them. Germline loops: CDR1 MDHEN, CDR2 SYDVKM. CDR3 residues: CASSLSAVSYEQYF. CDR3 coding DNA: TGTGCCAGCAGTTTATCTGCCGTGTCCTACGAGCAGTACTTC. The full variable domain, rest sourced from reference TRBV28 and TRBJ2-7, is DVKVTQSSRYLVKRTGEKVFLECVQDMDHENMFWYRQDPGLGLRLIYFSYDVKMKEKGDIPEGYSVSREKKERFSLILESASTNQTSMYLCASSLSAVSYEQYFGPGTRLTVT.

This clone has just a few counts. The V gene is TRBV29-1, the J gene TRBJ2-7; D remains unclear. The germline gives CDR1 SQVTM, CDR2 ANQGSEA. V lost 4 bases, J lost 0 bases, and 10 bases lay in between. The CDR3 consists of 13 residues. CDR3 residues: CSVGPNHSYEQYF. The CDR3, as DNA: TGCAGCGTTGGGCCAAACCACTCCTACGAGCAGTACTTC.

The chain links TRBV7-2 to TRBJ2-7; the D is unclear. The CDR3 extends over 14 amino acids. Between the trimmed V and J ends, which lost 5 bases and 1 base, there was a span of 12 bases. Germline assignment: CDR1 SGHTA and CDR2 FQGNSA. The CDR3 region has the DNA TGTGCCAGCAGCCGTGGGCGGAGTTCCTACGAGCAGTACTTC. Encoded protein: CASSRGRSSYEQYF.

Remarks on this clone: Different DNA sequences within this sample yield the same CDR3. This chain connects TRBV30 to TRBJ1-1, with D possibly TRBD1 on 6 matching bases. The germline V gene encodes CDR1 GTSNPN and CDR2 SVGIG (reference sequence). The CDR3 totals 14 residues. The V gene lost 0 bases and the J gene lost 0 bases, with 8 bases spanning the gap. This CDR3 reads CAWSVGALNTEAFF. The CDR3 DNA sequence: TGTGCCTGGAGTGTGGGGGCGCTGAACACTGAAGCTTTCTTT.